The sequence of this T cell receptor beta chain was determined in a study of blood T cell repertoires in COVID-19. TCRdb's copy holds only in-frame clones and misses some; the assay was immunoSEQ multiplex PCR. The sample contains over 200,000 clones, approximately 90% of which appear only once. The CDR3 runs 19 residues. CDR1 is SEHNR, CDR2 FQNEAQ, per germline (reference sequence). V shed 1 base and J 3 bases; nucleotides not matched to a gene: 8. The source is a woman aged 35 to 49 who had recovered from COVID-19. The chain is built from TRBV7-9 and TRBJ2-6; 11 bases are a match to TRBD2. Material: peripheral blood. The CDR3, as DNA: TGTGCCAGCAGCTTAGGCAGTAGCGGGAGGGTTGGTGGGGCCAACGTCCTGACTTTC. Protein: CASSLGSSGRVGGANVLTF.